A selection of T cell receptor beta chains follows, all from one sample in a study of cytomegalovirus exposure and HLA in healthy donors. Using immunoSEQ multiplex PCR, the repertoire was profiled, and TCRdb retains in-frame clones only, with some absent. The profile shows fewer than 200,000 clones, about two thirds of them singletons. The sample consisted of PBMCs. The receptors here all came from a woman in her 30s in good health and CMV-seronegative. Each CDR3 is given with its conserved first and last residue. Clone size appears in some rows only: once, few, many, or a class for an expanded clone.

abundance	v_gene	j_gene	CDR3aa
NA	TRBV6-5	TRBJ2-1	CASSSTSGRHNEQFF
NA	TRBV7-9	TRBJ1-4	CASSQGSTGEKLFF
NA	TRBV7-9	TRBJ1-5	CASSPGNQPQHF
once	TRBV30	TRBJ1-3	CAWSWGTRNTIYF
NA	TRBV28	TRBJ1-5	CASSTGTIQPQHF
NA	TRBV10-1	TRBJ2-2	CASSAAVGTGTGELFF
NA	TRBV19	TRBJ2-2	CASSISSGNTGELFF
few	TRBV7-2	TRBJ2-7	CASSFSRSYEQYF
NA	TRBV28	TRBJ1-5	CASSGADLSNQPQHF
NA	TRBV19	TRBJ2-7	CASSIRGVLGEQYF
once	TRBV19	TRBJ2-3	CASQTGTSATDTQYF
NA	TRBV28	TRBJ1-2	CATRLPEHYGYTF
NA	TRBV7-2	TRBJ2-1	CASISPYYNEQFF
NA	TRBV28	TRBJ2-2	CASSSRLAGVAGELFF
NA	TRBV7-3	TRBJ2-3	CASSLTAHGTDTQYF
NA	TRBV9	TRBJ2-5	CASSVAASGGIETQYF
NA	TRBV6-6	TRBJ2-3	CASSQTSGVTDTQYF
NA	TRBV15	TRBJ1-4	CATSKGGLTNEKLFF
NA	TRBV10-3	TRBJ2-7	CAISATGDEQYF
NA	TRBV30	TRBJ1-1	CAWTGGSLNTEAFF
few	TRBV28	TRBJ1-5	CASYDRVSNQPQHF
few	TRBV5-3	TRBJ2-5	CASELAGFQETQYF
NA	TRBV4-2	TRBJ2-3	CASSQDPGGSTDTQYF
NA	TRBV7-7	TRBJ2-1	CASSLLAGPYNEQFF
NA	TRBV13	TRBJ2-7	CASSLGQGVISYEQYF